This passage covers 24 T cell receptor beta chains from one sample sequenced in a study of cytomegalovirus exposure and HLA in healthy donors. Profiling relied on immunoSEQ multiplex PCR, and the TCRdb table lists in-frame clones only, not all of them. The sample lists about 120,000 clones, approximately 95% occurring once. Sequencing was done on a sample of PBMCs. These receptors were taken from a man between 18 and 29 years old in good health and CMV-seronegative.

The CDR3 reads CASSLAGQLLNEQFF. DNA for the CDR3: TGTGCCAGCAGCTTAGCGGGACAGCTCTTAAATGAGCAGTTCTTC. The V gene is TRBV13, the J gene TRBJ2-1; TRBD1 aligns across 7 bases. The germline V gene has CDR1 PRHDT and CDR2 FYEKMQ (reference sequence). V was pared by 1 base and J by 7 bases, with 7 bases of the junction left unmatched. The CDR3 runs to 15 residues. The full variable domain, with the rest looked up from reference TRBV13 and TRBJ2-1, is AAGVIQSPRHLIKEKRETATLKCYPIPRHDTVYWYQQGPGQDPQFLISFYEKMQSDKGSIPDRFSAQQFSDYHSELNMSSLELGDSALYFCASSLAGQLLNEQFFGPGTRLTVL.

The rearrangement uses TRBV6-5 and TRBJ2-5, with TRBD1 matching over 7 bases. V shed 0 bases, J shed 2 bases, and the junction held 3 bases outside the gene matches. Germline V gives CDR1 MNHEY, CDR2 SVGAGI. The CDR3 has 15 residues. This CDR3 reads CASSYSTGSQETQYF. The DNA for the CDR3 is TGTGCCAGCAGTTACTCGACAGGGTCTCAAGAGACCCAGTACTTC.

The CDR3 sequence is CASSKPSGRPMGENIQYF. The CDR3, as DNA: TGTGCCAGCAGCAAACCTAGCGGGAGACCGATGGGGGAAAACATTCAGTACTTC. The gene calls are TRBV21-1 and TRBJ2-4; TRBD2 is the table's D call, not checked against the DNA. TRBV21-1 is deemed a pseudogene. The CDR3 contains 18 residues.

The chain couples TRBV18 to TRBJ1-1; TRBD1 might be the D (6 bases). V lost 4 bases, J lost 3 bases, and 9 bases lay in between. The CDR3 totals 13 residues. Germline V gene lookup returns CDR1 KGHSH and CDR2 LQKENI. CDR3 DNA: TGTGCCAGCTCACAACAGGGTTACACTGAAGCTTTCTTT. Translation gives CASSQQGYTEAFF. The entire variable domain, with the rest obtained from reference TRBV18 and TRBJ1-1, is as follows: NAGVMQNPRHLVRRRGQEARLRCSPMKGHSHVYWYRQLPEEGLKFMVYLQKENIIDESGMPKERFSAEFPKEGPSILRIQQVVRGDSAAYFCASSQQGYTEAFFGQGTRLTVV.

This clone has just a few counts. This chain uses TRBV12-1 with TRBJ2-7; the table's D call TRBD2 went unverified against the DNA. TRBV12-1 is given as a pseudogene. The CDR3 has 15 residues. The CDR3 DNA sequence: TGTGCCAGCAGACTATTGGACGGGGGGCTGTGCGAGCAGTACTTC. Its translation is CASRLLDGGLCEQYF.

The rearrangement uses TRBV25-1 and TRBJ1-1, with D possibly matching TRBD1 (6 bases). Looked up from germline, CDR1 is MGHDK and CDR2 is SYGVNS. This CDR3 contains 12 residues. V lost 5 bases to trimming and J lost 7 bases, with 11 bases between them. The CDR3 DNA is TGTGCCAGCAGTAACGCAGGGGTTGAAGCTTTCTTT. Amino acid sequence: CASSNAGVEAFF.

The chain has TRBV5-4 and TRBJ2-1; TRBD1 agrees at 8 bases. The CDR3 extends over 13 amino acids. Germline V lookup: CDR1 SGHNT, CDR2 YYREEE (reference sequence). The J segment lost 6 bases and the V segment lost 4 bases, leaving 3 bases of the junction unmatched. The CDR3 sequence: CASSTDRVNEQFF. The CDR3 DNA reads TGTGCCAGCAGCACGGACAGGGTCAATGAGCAGTTCTTC.

CDR3 protein: CASSLDFNTGELFF. In DNA, the CDR3 is TGTGCCAGCAGCCTAGACTTCAACACCGGGGAGCTGTTTTTT. This chain uses TRBV7-6 with TRBJ2-2; D remains unclear. The CDR3 has 14 amino acids. Looked up from germline, CDR1 is SGHVS and CDR2 is FNYEAQ. V lost 5 bases to trimming and J lost 2 bases, with 9 bases between them. The full variable domain, with the rest looked up from reference TRBV7-6 and TRBJ2-2, is GAGVSQSPRYKVTKRGQDVALRCDPISGHVSLYWYRQALGQGPEFLTYFNYEAQQDKSGLPNDRFSAERPEGSISTLTIQRTEQRDSAMYRCASSLDFNTGELFFGEGSRLTVL.

The chain carries TRBV5-8 and TRBJ1-5, with 10 bases identical to TRBD1. The germline V gene has CDR1 SGHTS and CDR2 YDEGEE. Trimming took 4 bases from V and 7 from J; bases not matched to a gene: 8. This CDR3 has 15 residues. CDR3 nucleotides: TGTGCCAGCAGCGCAGACAGGGGGCGCATGCAGCCCCAGCATTTT. Amino acids: CASSADRGRMQPQHF.

The J gene is TRBJ1-1, the V gene TRBV7-6; no clear D. Looked up from germline, CDR1 is SGHVS and CDR2 is FNYEAQ. With 2 bases removed from V and 1 base from J, the gap between germline ends came to 11 bases. The CDR3 extends over 15 amino acids. CDR3 bases: TGTGCCAGCAGCTTATCGGGTTGGAGGAACACTGAAGCTTTCTTT. Translated: CASSLSGWRNTEAFF.

The rearrangement uses TRBV7-9 and TRBJ2-7, with a weak D call TRBD1 (6 bases). The CDR3 covers 11 residues. The germline V gene has CDR1 SEHNR and CDR2 FQNEAQ (reference sequence). The V and J ends lost 5 bases and 7 bases respectively, with 9 bases between them. CDR3: CASSIDREQYF. The CDR3 nucleotides are TGTGCCAGCAGCATTGACAGGGAGCAGTACTTC.

The chain recombines TRBV4-1 with TRBJ2-7; 11 bases align to TRBD1. Germline CDR1 reads MGHRA; CDR2 reads YSYEKL. The CDR3 consists of 14 residues. V shed 7 bases and J 6 bases; nucleotides not matched to a gene: 8. CDR3 in amino acids: CASTTAGQGGEQYF. The CDR3 nucleotides read TGCGCCAGCACTACAGCGGGACAGGGGGGCGAGCAGTACTTC.

For the CDR3, the DNA is TGTGCCAGTAGTCTTGGCAGCGGGTCGTCCTACGAGCAGTACTTC. Residues: CASSLGSGSSYEQYF. The chain is built from TRBV19 and TRBJ2-7; D is perhaps TRBD2 (6 bases). This CDR3 is built from 15 residues. The germline CDR1 and CDR2 sequences are LNHDA and SQIVND (reference sequence). Trimming cost V 5 bases and J 1 base, with 15 bases left between them.

The CDR3 sequence: CATSSSGLAGLSYNEQFF. Written as DNA, the CDR3 is TGTGCCACCAGTAGTTCGGGACTAGCGGGTCTCTCCTACAATGAGCAGTTCTTC. V and J are TRBV15 and TRBJ2-1; 12 bases agree with TRBD2. In germline, CDR1 is LNHNV, CDR2 YYDKDF (reference sequence). J lost 0 bases, V lost 6 bases, and 9 bases had no gene match. This CDR3 contains 18 residues.

This rearrangement joins TRBV5-1 to TRBJ2-2; tentative D call: TRBD2 (5 bases). V lost 2 bases and J lost 5, with 7 bases in between. CDR1 is SGHRS and CDR2 is YFSETQ in the germline V gene. This CDR3 has 13 amino acids. The CDR3 DNA is TGCGCCAGCAGCTTCGGGGATACCGGGGAGCTGTTTTTT. It specifies CASSFGDTGELFF.

The rearrangement uses TRBV7-2 and TRBJ1-1, with a possible D match to TRBD1 (6 bases). CDR1 is SGHTA and CDR2 is FQGNSA in the germline V gene. The CDR3 is 16 amino acids. V was trimmed by 5 bases and J by 3 bases, leaving 19 bases between them. CDR3 in DNA: TGTGCCAGCAGCCTAACTTCACAGGGTCGGCACACTGAAGCTTTCTTT. Its protein is CASSLTSQGRHTEAFF.

The rearrangement joins TRBV7-9 to TRBJ1-2; D may be TRBD1 (6 bases). The CDR3 has 17 amino acids. V was clipped by 1 base and J by 2 bases, with 17 bases between them. In germline, CDR1 is SEHNR, CDR2 FQNEAQ (reference sequence). The CDR3 loop reads CASSLGPVGDTNYGYTF. The CDR3 DNA follows: TGTGCCAGCAGCTTAGGTCCCGTCGGGGACACCAACTATGGCTACACCTTC.

This clone showed up just a few times. The junction departs from germline at one end; a sequencing error may be responsible. The chain has TRBV27 and TRBJ2-5; D is perhaps TRBD1 (6 bases). CDR3 length: 12 residues. Germline loops: CDR1 MNHEY, CDR2 SMNVEV (reference sequence). CDR3 region: CASSTGQEAQYF. DNA for the CDR3: TGTGCCAGTTCTACAGGGCAAGAGGCCCAGTACTTC.

This clone has just a few counts. The chain uses TRBV18 and TRBJ2-1, with 12 bases matching TRBD2. The CDR3 has 17 amino acids. Germline V gene sequence: CDR1 KGHSH, CDR2 LQKENI. After removal of 2 bases from V and 1 base from J, the junction contained 3 bases not matched to a gene. The CDR3 region has the DNA TGTGCCAGCTCACCAAAGACTAGCGGGAGTTCCTACAATGAGCAGTTCTTC. Translated, it gives CASSPKTSGSSYNEQFF.

This chain joins TRBV5-4 and TRBJ1-4, with 10 bases that match TRBD1. Germline loops: CDR1 SGHNT, CDR2 YYREEE (reference sequence). Trimming took 0 bases from V and 5 from J; bases not matched to a gene: 4. CDR3 size: 16 residues. CDR3 protein: CASSLEGTGVNEKLFF. In DNA, the CDR3 is TGTGCCAGCAGCTTGGAGGGGACAGGGGTAAATGAAAAACTGTTTTTT.

This clone was found once. The gene calls are TRBV5-1 and TRBJ1-5; 10 bases line up with TRBD1. The CDR3 extends over 13 amino acids. The V segment lost 4 bases and the J segment 7 bases; nucleotides outside the gene matches: 2. Per the germline V gene, CDR1 is SGHRS and CDR2 is YFSETQ. The CDR3 coding sequence is TGCGCCAGCAGCCTGACAGGGGGCCAGCCCCAGCATTTT. It encodes CASSLTGGQPQHF.

The rearrangement joins TRBV28 to TRBJ1-1, with a weak D call TRBD1 (5 bases). V lost 2 bases to trimming and J lost 1 base, with 11 bases between them. The CDR3 is made up of 15 amino acids. Per the germline V gene, CDR1 is MDHEN and CDR2 is SYDVKM. The DNA for the CDR3 is TGTGCCAGCAGTTTACCAGGGTCTAGGAACACTGAAGCTTTCTTT. It yields the protein CASSLPGSRNTEAFF. The full variable domain, in which reference TRBV28 and TRBJ1-1 provide the parts outside the CDR3, is DVKVTQSSRYLVKRTGEKVFLECVQDMDHENMFWYRQDPGLGLRLIYFSYDVKMKEKGDIPEGYSVSREKKERFSLILESASTNQTSMYLCASSLPGSRNTEAFFGQGTRLTVV.

V usage is TRBV10-3 and J usage is TRBJ1-5; a weak D match, TRBD1 (5 bases). The CDR3 is 14 residues long. V lost 10 bases and J lost 0, with 13 bases in between. Germline CDR1 and CDR2: ENHRY and SYGVKD. For the CDR3, the DNA is TGTGCCACCGGAGGGACGTCTAGCAATCAGCCCCAGCATTTT. This translates into CATGGTSSNQPQHF.

In the case of this clone: No conserved phenylalanine or tryptophan is present at the end of the CDR3, so a read error is the likely explanation. V and J are TRBV29-1 and TRBJ2-7, with a tentative D call TRBD1 (6 bases). CDR3 size: 13 residues. Per germline, CDR1 SQVTM and CDR2 ANQGSEA. Trimming took off 3 bases at V and 3 bases at J, with 12 bases between the two ends. The chain's CDR3 is CSVDSGDRYEQYL. CDR3 DNA sequence: TGCAGCGTTGACTCAGGGGATCGCTACGAGCAGTACCTC.